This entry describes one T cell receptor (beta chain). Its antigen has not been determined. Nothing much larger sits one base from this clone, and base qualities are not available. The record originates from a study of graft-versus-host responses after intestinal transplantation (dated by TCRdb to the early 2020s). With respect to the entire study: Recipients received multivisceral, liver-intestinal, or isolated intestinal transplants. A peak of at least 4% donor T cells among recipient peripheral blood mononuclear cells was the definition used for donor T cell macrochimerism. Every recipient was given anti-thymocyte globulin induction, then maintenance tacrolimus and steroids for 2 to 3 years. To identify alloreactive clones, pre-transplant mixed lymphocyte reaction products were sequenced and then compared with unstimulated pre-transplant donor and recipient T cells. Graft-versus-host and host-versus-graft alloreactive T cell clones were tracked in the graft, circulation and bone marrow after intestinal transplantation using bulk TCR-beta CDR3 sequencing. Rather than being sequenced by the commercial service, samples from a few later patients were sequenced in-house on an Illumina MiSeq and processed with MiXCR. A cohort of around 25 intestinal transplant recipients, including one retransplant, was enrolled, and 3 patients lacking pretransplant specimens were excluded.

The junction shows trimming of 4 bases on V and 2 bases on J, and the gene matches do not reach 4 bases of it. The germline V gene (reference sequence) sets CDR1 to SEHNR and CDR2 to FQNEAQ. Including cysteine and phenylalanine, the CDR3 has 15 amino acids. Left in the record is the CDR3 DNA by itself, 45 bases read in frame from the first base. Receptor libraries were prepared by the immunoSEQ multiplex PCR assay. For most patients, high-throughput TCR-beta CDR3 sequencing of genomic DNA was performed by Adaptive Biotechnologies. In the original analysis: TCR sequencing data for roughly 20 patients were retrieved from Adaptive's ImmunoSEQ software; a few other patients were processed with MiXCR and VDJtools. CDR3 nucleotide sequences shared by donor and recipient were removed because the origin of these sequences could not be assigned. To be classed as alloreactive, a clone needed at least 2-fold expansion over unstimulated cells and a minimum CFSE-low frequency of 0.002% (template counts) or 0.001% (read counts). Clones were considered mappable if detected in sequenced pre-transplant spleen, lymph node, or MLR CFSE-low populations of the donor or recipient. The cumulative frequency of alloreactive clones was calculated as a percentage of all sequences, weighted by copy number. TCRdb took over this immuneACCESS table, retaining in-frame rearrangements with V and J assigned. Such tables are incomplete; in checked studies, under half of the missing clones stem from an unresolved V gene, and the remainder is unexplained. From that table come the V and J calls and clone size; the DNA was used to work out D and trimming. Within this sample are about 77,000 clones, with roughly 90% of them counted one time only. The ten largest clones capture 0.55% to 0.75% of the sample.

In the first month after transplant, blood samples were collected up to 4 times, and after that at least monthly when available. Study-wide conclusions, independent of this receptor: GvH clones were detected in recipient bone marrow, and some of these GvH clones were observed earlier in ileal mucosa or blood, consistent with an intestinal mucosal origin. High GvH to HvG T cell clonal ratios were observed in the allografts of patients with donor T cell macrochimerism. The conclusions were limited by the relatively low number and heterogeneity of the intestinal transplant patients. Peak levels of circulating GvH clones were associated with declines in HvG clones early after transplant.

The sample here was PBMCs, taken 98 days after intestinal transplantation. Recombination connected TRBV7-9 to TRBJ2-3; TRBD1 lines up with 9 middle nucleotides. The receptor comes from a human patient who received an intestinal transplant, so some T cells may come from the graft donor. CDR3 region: CASSYRDRDTDTQYF. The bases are TGTGCCAGCAGCTACCGGGACAGGGACACAGATACGCAGTATTTT.